The clone carrying this TCR beta chain has only a few counts. Its antigen remains unknown. The data originate from a study of cytomegalovirus exposure and HLA in healthy donors. Study-level background: Earlier, some 170 million T cells were analyzed, and more than 100 million unique TCR beta sequences were found among them. Study results and caveats: Within an earlier analysis, most TCR beta V segments proved productive either about 87% or about 30% of the time.

Primers included in the PCR were 60 Vbeta and 13 Jbeta primers. Only in-frame clones appear in the TCRdb table, and some are missing; sequencing was by immunoSEQ multiplex PCR. The table has under 150,000 clones, 79% seen once. Sequencing was performed on PBMCs. This receptor was obtained from a male donor in good health and CMV-seronegative.

The CDR3, as DNA: TGCGCCAGCAGCCAGGAGGGACAGGCCCGTGAAGCTTTCTTT. It codes for CASSQEGQAREAFF. The rearrangement links TRBV4-3 to TRBJ1-1; 8 bases fit TRBD1. Trimming cost V 3 bases and J 7 bases; bases outside gene matches: 7. This CDR3 has 14 amino acids. Germline V gives CDR1 LGHNA, CDR2 YSLEER.